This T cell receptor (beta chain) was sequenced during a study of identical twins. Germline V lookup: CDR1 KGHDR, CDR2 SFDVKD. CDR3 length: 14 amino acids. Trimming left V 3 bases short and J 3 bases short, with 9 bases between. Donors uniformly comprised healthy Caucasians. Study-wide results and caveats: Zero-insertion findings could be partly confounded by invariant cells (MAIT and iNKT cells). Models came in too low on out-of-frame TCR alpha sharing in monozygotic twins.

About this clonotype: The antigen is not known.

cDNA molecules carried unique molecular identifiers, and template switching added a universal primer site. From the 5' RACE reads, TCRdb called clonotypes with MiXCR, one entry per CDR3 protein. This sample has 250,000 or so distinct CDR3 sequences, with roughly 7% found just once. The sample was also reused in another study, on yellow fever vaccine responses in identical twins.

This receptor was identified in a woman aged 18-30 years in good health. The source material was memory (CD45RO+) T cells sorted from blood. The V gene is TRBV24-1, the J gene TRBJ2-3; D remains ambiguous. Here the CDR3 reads CATSDPHLTDTQYF. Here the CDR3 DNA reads TGTGCCACCAGTGATCCCCATTTAACAGATACGCAGTATTTT.